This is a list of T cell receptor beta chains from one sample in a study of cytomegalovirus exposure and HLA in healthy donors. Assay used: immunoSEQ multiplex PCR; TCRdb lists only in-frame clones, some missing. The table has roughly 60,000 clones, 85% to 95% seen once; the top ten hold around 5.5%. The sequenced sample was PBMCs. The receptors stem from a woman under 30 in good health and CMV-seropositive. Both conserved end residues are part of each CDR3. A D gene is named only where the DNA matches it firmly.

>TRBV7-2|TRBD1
CASSLRQGEQFF
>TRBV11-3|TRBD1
CASSPRGLGNEQFF
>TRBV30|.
CAWSGGGSDGYTF
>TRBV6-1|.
CASSEFASHTDTQYF
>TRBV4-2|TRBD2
CASSQTGLAGDTDTQYF
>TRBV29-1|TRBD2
CSVEGGKRGSYNEQFF
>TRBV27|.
CASTGPLGEEQFF
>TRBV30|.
CAWRQAMGYGYTF
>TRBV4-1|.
CASSQVKGGDQPQHF
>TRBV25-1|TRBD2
CASSESAGEAGELFF
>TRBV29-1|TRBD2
CSAPASGGMSSYNEQFF
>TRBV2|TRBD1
CASRTGTGSREKLFF
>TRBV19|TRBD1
CATRRDSISEQFF
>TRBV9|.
CASSVDRGYTF
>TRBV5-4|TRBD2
CASSLEASGRPIAQYF
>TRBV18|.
CASSPVGGAETQYF
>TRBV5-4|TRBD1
CASSLTGQGLNTEAFF
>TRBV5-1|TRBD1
CASSLVQGDTGELFF
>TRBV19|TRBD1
CASSLPPGGAAKNIQYF
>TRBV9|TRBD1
CASTGQGEGYTF